Detailed here is one TCR beta chain. The sample comes from a study of T cell changes during pregnancy in multiple sclerosis. The V end lost 1 base, the J end lost 3 bases, and 10 bases lay between the germline ends. In germline, CDR1 is LGHNA, CDR2 YSLEER. The CDR3 is made up of 14 amino acids. Sequencing was performed with immunoSEQ multiplex PCR; in TCRdb, only in-frame clones are kept and a portion is missing. The sample shows 15,000 to 20,000 clones, approximately 90% of them seen only once. The sample was CD8+ T cells from peripheral blood mononuclear cells, taken in the third trimester of pregnancy. The genes are TRBV4-3 and TRBJ2-7; a possible D gene is TRBD2 (6 bases). This clonotype originated in a female donor in good health, enrolled as a control in a pregnancy study. CDR3 sequence reads: CASSQGRDGYEQYF. The DNA for the CDR3 is TGCGCCAGCAGCCAAGGGCGGGACGGCTACGAGCAGTACTTC.